This T cell receptor (beta chain) was documented in a study of blood T cell repertoires in COVID-19 (TCRdb year 2020). Concerning the study at large: Collaborator samples came from the United States, Italy and Spain and covered acute and convalescent phases of COVID-19. Nearly every sample came with metadata listing a de-identified subject ID, COVID-19 status, age in years and sex. The prospective study material was composed of cDNA or gDNA derived from T cells, B-cell-depleted T cells, or PBMCs. Deeply sampled blood TCRbeta repertoires from subjects exposed to, actively infected with, or recovered from COVID-19 were included in the dataset. The repertoires were released in a freely available public database intended as a resource for research on the immune response to SARS-CoV-2. HLA class I and class II types, where available, came from metadata supplied by the sample provider rather than from assay-based typing. Samples were obtained from the ongoing ImmuneRACE study (first 160 participants) and from over 1,000 subjects provided by 6 global collaborators.

TCRbeta CDR3 regions were amplified from genomic DNA by means of the immunoSEQ Assay, a bias-controlled multiplex PCR. Processing in the source paper ran as follows. Nucleated cell counts per sample were estimated from amplification of reference gene primers within the assay. Sequence reads were collapsed and filtered to measure the absolute abundance of every unique TCRbeta CDR3 rearrangement. For each sample, productive Simpson clonality was calculated as the square root of Simpson's diversity index over productive rearrangements. In its TCRdb copy, this immuneACCESS table keeps in-frame sequences only and misses some clones. Where compared with another copy, unresolved V genes explain less than half of these, and the others have no known cause. V, J and clone size were drawn from that table, and D and trimming were deduced from the DNA. The sample records fewer than 200,000 clones, around nine tenths of which are singletons. Roughly an eighth of the sample is taken by the ten largest.

As concerns this clone: The antigen this receptor binds is unknown. Base-call qualities are not available, and no considerably larger clone is one nucleotide away.

Findings and caveats that apply to the study as a whole: How much clinical and demographic metadata was included differed by source and by participant, and the metadata was provided uncurated.

In Seattle, one collaborating source enrolled patients while the infection was active and tracked those patients longitudinally over the course of disease. Collaborating institutions collected whole blood in K2EDTA tubes following their own protocols. For TCRbeta analysis, collaborator samples were shipped as frozen whole blood, as isolated PBMCs, or as DNA extracted from either sample type. The junction shows trimming of 0 bases on V and 5 bases on J, plus 11 bases between the germline ends. The germline V gene yields SGDLS for CDR1 and YYNGEE for CDR2. The CDR3 goes from the cysteine to the phenylalanine over 15 residues. Only CDR3 DNA remains: 45 bases, in frame from the first base.

The sequence came from a woman between 70 and 85 years old with COVID-19, enrolled during active disease. The sequenced material came from peripheral blood. The sequence joins TRBV9 to TRBJ2-2, and possibly TRBD1, on 5 matching bases. The CDR3 region has the sequence CASSVDPGPTGELFF. The DNA reads TGTGCCAGCAGCGTAGATCCAGGGCCAACCGGGGAGCTGTTTTTT.